The sequence of this T cell receptor beta chain was determined in a study of cytomegalovirus exposure and HLA in healthy donors. As regards this clone: Antigen unknown. Compared with germline, one end of the junction differs, possibly owing to a read error.

Both 60 Vbeta primers and 13 Jbeta primers went into the PCR. This table comes from immunoSEQ multiplex PCR, and its TCRdb copy is limited to in-frame clones, with some not included. This repertoire shows about 120,000 clones, less than 80% found once; its top ten account for more than 8%. Germline CDR1 is SEHNR and CDR2 is FQNEAQ (reference sequence). The CDR3 spans 14 residues. Study-level findings and limits: Presence/absence analyses rested on an assumption that sequencing depth was roughly uniform across donors. CMV serostatus was the only recorded immune exposure for donors. Data from an earlier analysis indicated that most TCR beta V segments were productive either about 90% or about 30% of the time.

The rearrangement uses TRBV7-9 and TRBJ2-5; a possible D gene is TRBD1 (5 bases). The sequencing sample was made of PBMCs. The source is a woman between 35 and 50 years old in good health and CMV-seropositive. The CDR3 protein is CSSSRQSLGETQYF. DNA for the CDR3: TGTTCCAGCAGCAGACAGAGCCTCGGGGAGACCCAGTACTTC.